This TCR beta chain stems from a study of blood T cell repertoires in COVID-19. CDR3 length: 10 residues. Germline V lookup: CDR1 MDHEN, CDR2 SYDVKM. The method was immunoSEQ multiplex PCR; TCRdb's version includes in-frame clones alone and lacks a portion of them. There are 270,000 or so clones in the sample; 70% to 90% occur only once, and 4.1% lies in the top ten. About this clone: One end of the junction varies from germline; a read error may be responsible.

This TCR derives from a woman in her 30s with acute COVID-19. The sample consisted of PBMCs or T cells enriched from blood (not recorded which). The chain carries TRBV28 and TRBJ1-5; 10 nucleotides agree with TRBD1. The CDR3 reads CASRGQGTIF. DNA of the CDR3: TGTGCCAGCAGGGGACAGGGGACAATTTTT.